Listed here are 29 T cell receptor beta chains from one sample, sequenced in a study of shared clonotypes between healthy human individuals. TCRdb's table, derived via immunoSEQ multiplex PCR, lists solely in-frame clones and lacks some. The sample contains roughly 2.4 million clones, almost 96% of which appear only once. Sequencing input: naive CD4+ T cells sorted from blood. This sample's subset: CD45RA+ positively selected. The receptors were gathered from a man between 18 and 35 years old in good health.

This rearrangement joins TRBV11-2 to TRBJ2-3; D is perhaps TRBD2 (6 bases). This CDR3 spans 17 amino acids. Looked up from germline, CDR1 is SGHAT and CDR2 is FQNNGV. The V end lost 2 bases, the J end lost 0 bases, and 15 bases lay between the germline ends. The CDR3 loop is CASSLFLAGTSTDTQYF. The CDR3 nucleotides read TGTGCCAGCAGCTTATTTTTGGCAGGGACTAGCACAGATACGCAGTATTTT.

V usage is TRBV7-8 and J usage is TRBJ2-4, with 8 bases fitting TRBD2. The CDR3 contains 17 residues. Trimming removed 4 bases from V and 0 bases from J; junction bases left unmatched: 8. CDR1 is SGHVS, CDR2 FQNEAQ, per germline. The CDR3 nucleotides are TGTGCCAGCAGCTCGAGGTACCTAGCGGGAGCCAAAAACATTCAGTACTTC. Translating it yields CASSSRYLAGAKNIQYF.

The chain carries TRBV28 and TRBJ2-7; D might be TRBD1 (5 bases). In germline, CDR1 is MDHEN, CDR2 SYDVKM. V was pared by 4 bases and J by 4 bases, with 17 bases between. The CDR3 loop spans 15 amino acids. The CDR3, as DNA: TGTGCCAGCAGTTCTTGGACACTTGGTGGGTACGAGCAGTACTTC. Translation: CASSSWTLGGYEQYF. Complete variable domain (other parts from reference TRBV28 and TRBJ2-7): DVKVTQSSRYLVKRTGEKVFLECVQDMDHENMFWYRQDPGLGLRLIYFSYDVKMKEKGDIPEGYSVSREKKERFSLILESASTNQTSMYLCASSSWTLGGYEQYFGPGTRLTVT.

The chain carries TRBV6-6 and TRBJ1-1, with no clear D. This CDR3 has 14 residues. V was cut by 0 bases and J by 0 bases, with 5 bases left in between. The germline V gene encodes CDR1 MNHNY and CDR2 SVGAGI (reference sequence). The CDR3 DNA sequence: TGTGCCAGCAGTTACTCTCTACTGAACACTGAAGCTTTCTTT. Amino acids: CASSYSLLNTEAFF.

In regard to this clone: The sample has other DNA sequences that encode this CDR3 too. The chain employs TRBV29-1 and TRBJ2-2; 8 positions match TRBD1. Trimming removed 6 bases from V and 1 base from J; junction bases left unmatched: 1. CDR1 SQVTM and CDR2 ANQGSEA come from the germline V gene. The CDR3 has 13 residues. The CDR3 sequence is CSVGTGNTGELFF. Here the CDR3 DNA reads TGCAGCGTGGGGACAGGGAACACCGGGGAGCTGTTTTTT.

A single count supports this clone. The gene calls are TRBV6-1 and TRBJ2-1, with TRBD1 matching 10 bases. Germline values: CDR1 MNHNS, CDR2 SASEGT. CDR3 size: 14 residues. Trimming took 5 bases from V and 7 from J; bases not matched to a gene: 5. CDR3 sequence (DNA): TGTGCCAGCAGTCTCTCGGGACAGGGGAATGAGCAGTTCTTC. This translates into CASSLSGQGNEQFF.

This clone was observed a handful of times. Other DNA sequences of this sample code for an identical CDR3. This chain links TRBV6-6 with TRBJ1-2; weak D call: TRBD1 (5 bases). The CDR3 has 12 amino acids. CDR1 and CDR2 (germline): MNHNY, SVGAGI (reference sequence). Trimming cost V 6 bases and J 4 bases, with 9 bases left between them. The CDR3 nucleotides read TGTGCCAGCAGATTAGACAGCTATGGCTACACCTTC. It encodes CASRLDSYGYTF.

V gene TRBV10-3 combines with J gene TRBJ2-3, with 11 bases that match TRBD2. Germline V gene lookup returns CDR1 ENHRY and CDR2 SYGVKD. J was trimmed by 3 bases and V by 3 bases; bases with no gene match: 17. This CDR3 is built from 20 residues. CDR3 nucleotides: TGTGCCATCAGTGATATGGCTAGCGGGAGGCCCTTAACAGGTACAGATACGCAGTATTTT. Translated: CAISDMASGRPLTGTDTQYF.

This clone was counted once. The gene calls are TRBV7-6 and TRBJ2-6; D remains ambiguous. The CDR3 is 17 amino acids. With 0 bases removed from V and 2 bases from J, the gap between germline ends came to 11 bases. Germline lookup yields CDR1 SGHVS and CDR2 FNYEAQ. The CDR3: CASSLADLGTGANVLTF. CDR3 DNA: TGTGCCAGCAGCTTAGCGGACCTGGGGACTGGGGCCAACGTCCTGACTTTC. The entire variable domain, with the rest obtained from reference TRBV7-6 and TRBJ2-6, is as follows: GAGVSQSPRYKVTKRGQDVALRCDPISGHVSLYWYRQALGQGPEFLTYFNYEAQQDKSGLPNDRFSAERPEGSISTLTIQRTEQRDSAMYRCASSLADLGTGANVLTFGAGSRLTVL.

The chain joins TRBV9 to TRBJ2-7; a possible D gene is TRBD1 (6 bases). The length of the CDR3 is 12 residues. Trimming cost V 5 bases and J 4 bases, with 10 bases left between them. Per the germline V gene, CDR1 is SGDLS and CDR2 is YYNGEE. CDR3: CASSRGQYEQYF. The CDR3 bases are TGTGCCAGCAGTCGAGGACAGTACGAGCAGTACTTC.

The chain combines TRBV28 with TRBJ2-1, with 11 bases fitting TRBD2. CDR3 size: 16 residues. Germline V gene data show CDR1 as MDHEN and CDR2 as SYDVKM. V trimming: 6 bases; J trimming: 9 bases; junction bases outside the gene matches: 13. For the CDR3, the DNA is TGTGCCAGCAGGGGCGAAACTAGCGGGAGCTTCAGTGAGCAGTTCTTC. Translated: CASRGETSGSFSEQFF.

The rearrangement joins TRBV5-4 to TRBJ1-2; a possible D gene is TRBD1 (5 bases). Trimming stripped 3 bases from V and 0 bases from J, with 12 bases between. This CDR3 is 15 amino acids long. Germline assignment: CDR1 SGHNT and CDR2 YYREEE (reference sequence). The CDR3 DNA sequence: TGTGCCAGCAGCTATCGACAGTTAACTAACTATGGCTACACCTTC. Residues: CASSYRQLTNYGYTF.

The chain employs TRBV2 and TRBJ2-7; maybe TRBD2 (5 bases). Germline V gives CDR1 SNHLY, CDR2 FYNNEI. The CDR3 extends over 13 amino acids. V lost 4 bases to trimming and J lost 2 bases, with 9 bases between them. The CDR3: CASSAGDAYEQYF. The DNA for the CDR3 is TGTGCCAGCAGTGCCGGGGATGCCTACGAGCAGTACTTC.

This rearrangement joins TRBV11-2 to TRBJ2-5; 8 bases match TRBD2. Trimming cost V 5 bases and J 1 base; bases outside gene matches: 15. Germline V gene lookup returns CDR1 SGHAT and CDR2 FQNNGV. There are 18 residues in the CDR3. The CDR3 DNA reads TGTGCCAGCAGCCCTGGGAGGGGCGGGAGGAGGAGCCAAGAGACCCAGTACTTC. This codes for CASSPGRGGRRSQETQYF.

The rearrangement uses TRBV9 and TRBJ1-1; 8 nucleotides match TRBD1. Germline-derived CDR1 and CDR2 are SGDLS and YYNGEE. J lost 5 bases, V lost 10 bases, and 7 bases had no gene match. This CDR3 is 12 amino acids long. CDR3 coding DNA: TGTGCCTCGGGACAGGTTGGGACTGAAGCTTTCTTT. Encoded protein: CASGQVGTEAFF.

This chain connects TRBV7-8 to TRBJ2-5; 13 bases align to TRBD2. Germline V gene sequence: CDR1 SGHVS, CDR2 FQNEAQ. V shed 0 bases, J shed 2 bases, and the junction held 3 bases outside the gene matches. The CDR3 spans 17 residues. For the CDR3, the DNA is TGTGCCAGCAGCTTAGCCTCACTAGCGGGGGGGCAAGAGACCCAGTACTTC. As protein: CASSLASLAGGQETQYF.

The rearrangement uses TRBV7-9 and TRBJ2-3, with TRBD2 matching 11 bases. CDR1 is SEHNR and CDR2 is FQNEAQ in the germline V gene (reference sequence). After removal of 5 bases from V and 4 bases from J, the junction contained 11 bases not matched to a gene. This CDR3 spans 17 amino acids. The CDR3 spells CASSPGTSGSFSDTQYF. The CDR3 DNA follows: TGTGCCAGCAGCCCGGGCACTAGCGGGAGTTTCTCAGATACGCAGTATTTT.

The V call is TRBV29-1, the J call TRBJ2-5, with D possibly TRBD1 on 5 matching bases. Gene TRBJ2-7 matches the end of the DNA better, so the J call may be wrong. Germline V lookup: CDR1 SQVTM, CDR2 ANQGSEA. This CDR3 has 11 residues. CDR3 region: CSVAQAGEQYF. In nucleotides, the CDR3 is TGCAGCGTTGCACAGGCTGGCGAGCAGTACTTC.

Only one count was recorded for this clone. The CDR3 DNA is TGTGCCAGCGCGCGGGGGGGCCCCTCCTACGAGCAGTACTTC. Translation gives CASARGGPSYEQYF. The chain uses TRBV6-5 and TRBJ2-7; the match to TRBD2 covers 9 bases. Germline CDR1 is MNHEY and CDR2 is SVGAGI. V trimming: 8 bases; J trimming: 0 bases; junction bases outside the gene matches: 5. This CDR3 is 14 amino acids long.

V usage is TRBV2 and J usage is TRBJ1-2, with unresolved D. The CDR3 loop spans 13 amino acids. Germline CDR1 and CDR2: SNHLY and FYNNEI. The ends were cut back, 3 bases at V and 4 bases at J, with 9 bases in the middle. The chain's CDR3 is CASSDEGTYGYTF. The CDR3, as DNA: TGTGCCAGCAGTGATGAGGGCACCTATGGCTACACCTTC.

The chain combines TRBV18 with TRBJ2-1, with TRBD1 as a possible D gene (5 bases). V lost 0 bases and J 5 bases, leaving 20 bases between the germline ends. Germline CDR1 is KGHSH and CDR2 is LQKENI. The CDR3 sequence is 18 residues long. The DNA for the CDR3 is TGTGCCAGCTCACCACCGAGCAGGGTACCTTACCGGGACAATGAGCAGTTCTTC. It translates to CASSPPSRVPYRDNEQFF.

DNA of the CDR3: TGTGCCTGGAGCCCGGACAGCTACTACGAGCAGTACTTC. Translating it yields CAWSPDSYYEQYF. The chain employs TRBV30 and TRBJ2-7, with a weak D call TRBD1 (6 bases). V lost 3 bases and J 3 bases, leaving 12 bases between the germline ends. Germline V CDR1 and CDR2: GTSNPN, SVGIG (reference sequence). This CDR3 region has 13 residues.

This chain uses TRBV6-5 with TRBJ2-3, with 7 bases aligning to TRBD2. With 5 bases clipped from V and 2 bases from J, the junction kept 4 bases outside the gene matches. Germline V CDR1 and CDR2: MNHEY, SVGAGI. This CDR3 has 14 amino acids. The DNA for the CDR3 is TGTGCCAGCAGTCGACTAGCCTCCACAGATACGCAGTATTTT. Protein sequence: CASSRLASTDTQYF.

A note on this clone: This CDR3 is also generated by other DNA sequences in the sample. The chain employs TRBV28 and TRBJ1-2, with unresolved D. Trimming pared 3 bases from V and 2 bases from J, leaving 7 bases between. The germline CDR1 and CDR2 sequences are MDHEN and SYDVKM. The length of the CDR3 is 13 residues. CDR3 sequence: CASSLTPNYGYTF. CDR3 nucleotide sequence: TGTGCCAGCAGTTTGACACCCAACTATGGCTACACCTTC.

The rearrangement joins TRBV5-1 to TRBJ1-4; D is ambiguous. V was pared by 1 base and J by 8 bases, with 9 bases between. Germline V gives CDR1 SGHRS, CDR2 YFSETQ. The length of the CDR3 is 13 residues. CDR3 coding DNA: TGCGCCAGCAGCTTGATCCCGGGCGAAAAACTGTTTTTT. As protein: CASSLIPGEKLFF.

The CDR3 nucleotides read TGTGCCAGCAGCTTGGGGCCCGGGACTAGCAATCAGCCCCAGCATTTT. Residues: CASSLGPGTSNQPQHF. V usage is TRBV5-6 and J usage is TRBJ1-5; a weak D match, TRBD1 (5 bases). The CDR3 is 16 residues long. The germline CDR1 and CDR2 sequences are SGHDT and YYEEEE. V was pared by 0 bases and J by 0 bases, with 10 bases between.

V gene TRBV4-1 combines with J gene TRBJ2-7; TRBD1 matches at 7 bases. The trim removed 1 base at V and 0 bases at J, leaving 9 bases unmatched. This CDR3 is built from 17 residues. The germline V gene has CDR1 MGHRA and CDR2 YSYEKL. CDR3 protein: CASSQGWTGGFSYEQYF. As DNA, the CDR3 is TGCGCCAGCAGCCAAGGCTGGACAGGCGGGTTCTCCTACGAGCAGTACTTC.

The CDR3 region has the DNA TGTGCCAGCAGCGTAGAGGGACAGGTGAACACTGAAGCTTTCTTT. Translation: CASSVEGQVNTEAFF. This chain links TRBV9 with TRBJ1-1, with 8 bases aligning to TRBD1. Germline V gene lookup returns CDR1 SGDLS and CDR2 YYNGEE. The V segment lost 0 bases and the J segment 0 bases; nucleotides outside the gene matches: 1. The CDR3 totals 15 residues.

To note about this clone: Other DNA sequences of this sample code for an identical CDR3. The chain employs TRBV5-1 and TRBJ2-1; D unclear. This CDR3 spans 11 amino acids. V was clipped by 0 bases and J by 7 bases, with 2 bases between them. Germline loops: CDR1 SGHRS, CDR2 YFSETQ. The CDR3 spells CASSLGNEQFF. DNA for the CDR3: TGCGCCAGCAGCTTGGGGAATGAGCAGTTCTTC.